This T cell receptor beta chain was recovered during a study of regulatory T cells in long-lasting Graves disease. iRepertoire HTBI primers and Arm-PCR of CDR3 regions built TCR beta libraries. TCRdb re-called the multiplex PCR reads with MiXCR, one entry per CDR3 protein. The repertoire consists of 300,000 to 400,000 distinct CDR3 sequences, with 16% occurring once and the leading ten covering 25% to 30%. Indicated time point: newly diagnosed GD, antithyroid drugs for less than 3 months. PBMCs provided the RNA from which the TCR library was made. This clonotype was found many times. The V gene end was trimmed by 3 bases and the J gene end by 0 bases; junction bases not matched to a gene: 8. From germline, CDR1 is MNHEY and CDR2 SMNVEV (reference sequence). This CDR3 region has 17 residues. These data were also reused for a study on T cells in Graves' hyperthyroidism and ophthalmopathy. That investigation notes: HTBI primers were the set used in a first-round RT-PCR of the TCR CDR3.

The TCR sequence derives from a middle-aged man with Graves disease. V and J are TRBV27 and TRBJ2-3; 8 bases are a match to TRBD2. This material consisted of peripheral blood mononuclear cells (PBMCs), taken at new diagnosis, from a patient treated with antithyroid drugs. This chain's CDR3 is CASSFRVAGWSTDTQYF. CDR3 bases: TGTGCCAGCAGTTTTAGAGTAGCGGGGTGGAGCACAGATACGCAGTATTTT.